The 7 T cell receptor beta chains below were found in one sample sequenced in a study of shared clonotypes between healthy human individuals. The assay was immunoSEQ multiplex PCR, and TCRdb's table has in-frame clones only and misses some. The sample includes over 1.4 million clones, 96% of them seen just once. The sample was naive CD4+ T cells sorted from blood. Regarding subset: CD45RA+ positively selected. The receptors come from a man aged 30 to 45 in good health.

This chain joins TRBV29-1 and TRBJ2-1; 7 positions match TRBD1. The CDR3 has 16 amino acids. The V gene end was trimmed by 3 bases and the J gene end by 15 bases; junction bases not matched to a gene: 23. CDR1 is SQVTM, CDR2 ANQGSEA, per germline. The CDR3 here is CSVDRIQGPSLGMRFF. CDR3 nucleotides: TGCAGCGTTGACCGAATACAGGGGCCCTCCCTTGGGATGCGGTTCTTC.

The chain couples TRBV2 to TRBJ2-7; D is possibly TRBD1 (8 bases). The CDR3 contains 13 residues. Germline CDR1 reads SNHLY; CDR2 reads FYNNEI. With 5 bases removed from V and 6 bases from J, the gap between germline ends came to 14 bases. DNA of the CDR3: TGTGCCAGCAGTTTAACAGGGGGGGCCGAGCAGTACTTC. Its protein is CASSLTGGAEQYF. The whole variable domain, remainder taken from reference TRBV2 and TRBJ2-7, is EPEVTQTPSHQVTQMGQEVILRCVPISNHLYFYWYRQILGQKVEFLVSFYNNEISEKSEIFDDQFSVERPDGSNFTLKIRSTKLEDSAMYFCASSLTGGAEQYFGPGTRLTVT.

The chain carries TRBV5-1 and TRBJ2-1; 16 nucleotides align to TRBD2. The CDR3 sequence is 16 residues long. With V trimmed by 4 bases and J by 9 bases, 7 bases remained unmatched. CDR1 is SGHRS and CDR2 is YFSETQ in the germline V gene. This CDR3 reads CASSPGTSGRAREQFF. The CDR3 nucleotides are TGCGCCAGCAGCCCCGGGACTAGCGGGAGGGCCCGTGAGCAGTTCTTC.

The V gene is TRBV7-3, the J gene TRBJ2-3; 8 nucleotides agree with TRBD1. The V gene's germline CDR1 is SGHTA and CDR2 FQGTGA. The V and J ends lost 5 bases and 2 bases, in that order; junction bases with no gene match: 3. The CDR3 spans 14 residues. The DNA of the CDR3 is TGTGCCAGCAGCCGGACAGGGCCCACAGATACGCAGTATTTT. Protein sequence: CASSRTGPTDTQYF.

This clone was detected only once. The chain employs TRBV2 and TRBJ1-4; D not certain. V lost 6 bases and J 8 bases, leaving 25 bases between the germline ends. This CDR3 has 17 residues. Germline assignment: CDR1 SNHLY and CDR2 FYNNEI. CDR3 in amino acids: CASSSPALRTLGEKLFF. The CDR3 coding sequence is TGTGCCAGCAGCTCCCCGGCTCTGCGAACCCTAGGGGAAAAACTGTTTTTT.

Here the CDR3 reads CASSTERGTDTQYF. The CDR3 nucleotides are TGTGCCAGCAGCACAGAGCGGGGTACAGATACGCAGTATTTT. The J gene is TRBJ2-3, the V gene TRBV11-2; 7 nucleotides agree with TRBD2. The CDR3 runs 14 residues. Germline assignment: CDR1 SGHAT and CDR2 FQNNGV. V shed 5 bases and J 3 bases; nucleotides not matched to a gene: 5.

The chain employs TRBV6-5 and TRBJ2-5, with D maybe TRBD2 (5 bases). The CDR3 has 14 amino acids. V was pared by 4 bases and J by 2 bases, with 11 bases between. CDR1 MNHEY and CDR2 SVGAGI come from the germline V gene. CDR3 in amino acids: CASSWAGPQETQYF. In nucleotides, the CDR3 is TGTGCCAGCAGTTGGGCGGGCCCACAAGAGACCCAGTACTTC.